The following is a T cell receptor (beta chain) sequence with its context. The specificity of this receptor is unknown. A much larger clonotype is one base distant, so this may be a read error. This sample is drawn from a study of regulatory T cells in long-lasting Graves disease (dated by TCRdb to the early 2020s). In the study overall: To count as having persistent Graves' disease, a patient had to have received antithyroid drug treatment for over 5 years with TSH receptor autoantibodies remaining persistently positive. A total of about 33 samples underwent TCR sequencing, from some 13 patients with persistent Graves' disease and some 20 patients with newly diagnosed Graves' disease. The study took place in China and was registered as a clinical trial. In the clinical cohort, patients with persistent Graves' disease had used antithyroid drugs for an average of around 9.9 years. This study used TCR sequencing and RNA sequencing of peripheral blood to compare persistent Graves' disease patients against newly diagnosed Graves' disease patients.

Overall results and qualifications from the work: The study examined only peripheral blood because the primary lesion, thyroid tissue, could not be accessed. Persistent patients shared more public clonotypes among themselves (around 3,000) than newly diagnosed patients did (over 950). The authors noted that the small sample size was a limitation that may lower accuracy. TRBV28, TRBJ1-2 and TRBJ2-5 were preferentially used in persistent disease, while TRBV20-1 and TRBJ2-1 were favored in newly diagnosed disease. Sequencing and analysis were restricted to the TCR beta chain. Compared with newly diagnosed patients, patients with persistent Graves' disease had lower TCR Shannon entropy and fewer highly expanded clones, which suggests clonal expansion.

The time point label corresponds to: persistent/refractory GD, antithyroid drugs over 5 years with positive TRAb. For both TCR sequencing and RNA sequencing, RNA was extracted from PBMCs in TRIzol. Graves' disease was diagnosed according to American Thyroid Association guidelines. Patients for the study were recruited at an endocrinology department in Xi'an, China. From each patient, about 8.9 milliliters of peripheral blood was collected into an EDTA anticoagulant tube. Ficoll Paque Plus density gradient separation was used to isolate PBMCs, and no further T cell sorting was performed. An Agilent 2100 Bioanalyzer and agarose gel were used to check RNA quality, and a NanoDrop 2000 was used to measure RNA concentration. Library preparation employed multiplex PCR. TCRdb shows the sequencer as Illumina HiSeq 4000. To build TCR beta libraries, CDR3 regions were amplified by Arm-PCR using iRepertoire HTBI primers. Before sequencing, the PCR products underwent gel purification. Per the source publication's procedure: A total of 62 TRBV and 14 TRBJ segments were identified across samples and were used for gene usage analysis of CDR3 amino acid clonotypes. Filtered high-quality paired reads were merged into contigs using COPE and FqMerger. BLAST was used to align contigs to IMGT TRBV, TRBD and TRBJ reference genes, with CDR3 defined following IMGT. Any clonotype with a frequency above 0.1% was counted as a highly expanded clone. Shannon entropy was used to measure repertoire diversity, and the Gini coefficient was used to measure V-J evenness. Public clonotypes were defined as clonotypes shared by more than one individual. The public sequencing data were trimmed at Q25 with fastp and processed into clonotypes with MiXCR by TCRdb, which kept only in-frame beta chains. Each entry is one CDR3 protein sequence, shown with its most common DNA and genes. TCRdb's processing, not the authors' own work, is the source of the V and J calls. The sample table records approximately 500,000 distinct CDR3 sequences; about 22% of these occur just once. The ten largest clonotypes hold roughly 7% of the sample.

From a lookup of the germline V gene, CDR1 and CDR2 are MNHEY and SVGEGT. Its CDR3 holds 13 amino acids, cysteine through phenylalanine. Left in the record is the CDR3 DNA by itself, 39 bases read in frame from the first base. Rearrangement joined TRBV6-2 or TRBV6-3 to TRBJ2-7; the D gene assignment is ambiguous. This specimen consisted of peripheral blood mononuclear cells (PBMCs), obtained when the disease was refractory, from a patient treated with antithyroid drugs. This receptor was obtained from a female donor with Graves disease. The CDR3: CASSNGPSYERYF. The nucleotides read TGTGCCAGCAGTAACGGGCCCTCCTACGAGCGGTACTTC.